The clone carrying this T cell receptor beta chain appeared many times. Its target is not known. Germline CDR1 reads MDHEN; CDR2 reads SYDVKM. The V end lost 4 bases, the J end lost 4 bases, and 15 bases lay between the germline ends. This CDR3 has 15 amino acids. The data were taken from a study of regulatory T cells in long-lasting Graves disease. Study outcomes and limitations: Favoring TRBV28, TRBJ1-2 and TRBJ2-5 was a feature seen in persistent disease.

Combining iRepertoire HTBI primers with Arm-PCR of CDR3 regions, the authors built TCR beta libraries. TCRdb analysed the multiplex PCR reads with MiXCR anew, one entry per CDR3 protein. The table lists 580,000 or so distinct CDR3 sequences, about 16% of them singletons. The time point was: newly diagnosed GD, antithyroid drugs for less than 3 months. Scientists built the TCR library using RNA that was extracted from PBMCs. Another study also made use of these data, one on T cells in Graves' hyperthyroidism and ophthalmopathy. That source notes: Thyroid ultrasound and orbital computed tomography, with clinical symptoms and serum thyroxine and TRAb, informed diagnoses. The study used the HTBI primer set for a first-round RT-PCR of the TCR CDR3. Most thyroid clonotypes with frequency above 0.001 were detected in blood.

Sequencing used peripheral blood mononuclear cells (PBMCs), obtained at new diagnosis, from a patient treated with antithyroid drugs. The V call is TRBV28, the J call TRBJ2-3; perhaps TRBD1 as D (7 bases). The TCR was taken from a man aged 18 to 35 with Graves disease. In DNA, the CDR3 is TGTGCCAGCAGTTCGAGACAGGGAGGCCCAGATACGCAGTATTTT. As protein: CASSSRQGGPDTQYF.